This is a list of T cell receptor beta chains from one sample in a study of shared clonotypes between healthy human individuals. TCRdb's table, derived via immunoSEQ multiplex PCR, lists solely in-frame clones and lacks some. The repertoire has 950,000 to 1,300,000 clones, more than 60% of them found once; the top ten carry 1.5%. Sequencing was done on a sample of memory CD4+ T cells sorted from blood. The receptors originated from a young man in good health. Both conserved end residues are part of each CDR3. D genes are given only for firm matches. The size of a clone is reported for some rows only, either as once, few or many, or as a class for expanded clones.

DNA: TGTGCCAGCAGCTTAGGTGGTCGGTATGGCGGGGGACCTAGCACAGATACGCAGTATTTT
CDR3: CASSLGGRYGGGPSTDTQYF
J: TRBJ2-3
V: TRBV7-8
D: TRBD2
size: once

DNA: TGTGCCAGCAGTGAGGCAGGGCACTACAATGAGCAGTTCTTC
CDR3: CASSEAGHYNEQFF
J: TRBJ2-1
V: TRBV6-1
D: -
size: -

DNA: TGTGCCTGGAGTGTATTGGCAGATACGCAGTATTTT
CDR3: CAWSVLADTQYF
J: TRBJ2-3
V: TRBV30
D: -
size: -

DNA: TGTGCCAGCAGCTTGATGAGCGGGAGCTCCTACAATGAGCAGTTCTTC
CDR3: CASSLMSGSSYNEQFF
J: TRBJ2-1
V: TRBV5-4
D: TRBD2
size: -

DNA: TGTGCCAGCACCGATATGGACAGGGGGTACGAGGGCTACACCTTC
CDR3: CASTDMDRGYEGYTF
J: TRBJ1-2
V: TRBV28
D: TRBD1
size: -

DNA: TGTGCCAGCAGCTTGGCCGGGACAGGGGAGTCCCTCCACTTT
CDR3: CASSLAGTGESLHF
J: TRBJ1-6
V: TRBV5-6
D: TRBD1
size: -

DNA: TGTGCCAGCACCCCGACAGGGGCGGGTACCGATACGCAGTATTTT
CDR3: CASTPTGAGTDTQYF
J: TRBJ2-3
V: TRBV28
D: TRBD1
size: -

DNA: TGTGCCAGCAGTGAGGACAGGGGAACCGGGGAGCTGTTTTTT
CDR3: CASSEDRGTGELFF
J: TRBJ2-2
V: TRBV6-1
D: TRBD1
size: -

DNA: TGTGCCAGCAGCCAGGGGTGGGGAACGAACACCGGGGAGCTGTTTTTT
CDR3: CASSQGWGTNTGELFF
J: TRBJ2-2
V: TRBV11-3
D: -
size: -

DNA: TGTGCCAGCAGCCCAACCCAGGGGGCGCGTGAGCAGTTCTTC
CDR3: CASSPTQGAREQFF
J: TRBJ2-1
V: TRBV7-2
D: TRBD1
size: -

DNA: TGTGCCAGCAGCTTGGGAGGGGTGCAAGAGACCCAGTACTTC
CDR3: CASSLGGVQETQYF
J: TRBJ2-5
V: TRBV11-3
D: TRBD2
size: few

DNA: TGTGCCACCAGCAGGCCCGGGACAGGGTCTTACGAGCAGTACTTC
CDR3: CATSRPGTGSYEQYF
J: TRBJ2-7
V: TRBV15
D: TRBD1
size: -

DNA: TGTGCCAGCAGCTCACAGGTCATGTACCAAGAGACCCAGTACTTC
CDR3: CASSSQVMYQETQYF
J: TRBJ2-5
V: TRBV7-2
D: -
size: -

DNA: TGTGCCAGCAGCGCGGAATACAGCACAGATACGCAGTATTTT
CDR3: CASSAEYSTDTQYF
J: TRBJ2-3
V: TRBV7-2
D: -
size: -

DNA: TGCGCCAGCGCCCGCGGGGGGGCGTCAGATACGCAGTATTTT
CDR3: CASARGGASDTQYF
J: TRBJ2-3
V: TRBV5-1
D: TRBD2
size: -

DNA: TGTGCCAGCAGCGAGGGGGTGGGGTACGAGCAGTACTTC
CDR3: CASSEGVGYEQYF
J: TRBJ2-7
V: TRBV9
D: -
size: -

DNA: TGTGCCAGCAGTGGTCAACTAGCGGACTACGAGCAGTACTTC
CDR3: CASSGQLADYEQYF
J: TRBJ2-7
V: TRBV6-4
D: TRBD2
size: -

DNA: TGTGCCAGCGGCGTCACCGGGGAGCCCACAGATACGCAGTATTTT
CDR3: CASGVTGEPTDTQYF
J: TRBJ2-3
V: TRBV7-3
D: -
size: -

DNA: TGCGCCAGCAGCTCCCAGGGCCCCAACACTGAAGCTTTCTTT
CDR3: CASSSQGPNTEAFF
J: TRBJ1-1
V: TRBV5-1
D: -
size: few

DNA: TGCGCCAGCAGCTTAACAGTACTAGATTCACCCCTCCACTTT
CDR3: CASSLTVLDSPLHF
J: TRBJ1-6
V: TRBV5-1
D: -
size: -

DNA: TGTGCCAGCAGCCAAGAAGAGAGGAGGAACACTGAAGCTTTCTTT
CDR3: CASSQEERRNTEAFF
J: TRBJ1-1
V: TRBV14
D: -
size: -

DNA: TGTGCCAGCAGTGGACGGGGACAGGGTGACACGAAGCAGTACTTC
CDR3: CASSGRGQGDTKQYF
J: TRBJ2-7
V: TRBV6-5
D: TRBD1
size: -

DNA: TGTGCCAGCAGCTTAGGAGCGGGAGGTTCCTACAATGAGCAGTTCTTC
CDR3: CASSLGAGGSYNEQFF
J: TRBJ2-1
V: TRBV7-2
D: TRBD2
size: -

DNA: TGTGCCCCCAATGCGGACGGCCGCCGTCACACTGAAGCTTTCTTT
CDR3: CAPNADGRRHTEAFF
J: TRBJ1-1
V: TRBV7-2
D: -
size: -